What follows is one TCR beta chain and its context. Its target is unknown. Method: immunoSEQ multiplex PCR; TCRdb's copy keeps in-frame clones and lacks some. The sample shows about 150,000 clones, 85% to 90% of them seen only once. The data originate from a study of T cell responses to AZD1222 COVID-19 vaccine. Study findings and constraints: Reportedly, nearly half of unique spike TCRs recognized epitopes outside B.1.351/B.1.1.7 mutations. Sampling captured repertoires only after the peak T cell response. It should be noted that donors were predominantly white British and more often female, and clonal diversity was possibly underestimated.

Trimming cost V 7 bases and J 4 bases, with 16 bases left between them. This CDR3 has 14 amino acids. Germline CDR1 MDHEN, CDR2 SYDVKM. The source material was peripheral blood, sampled on day 0 of MenACWY control vaccination. The chain is built from TRBV28 and TRBJ1-1, with D perhaps matching TRBD1 (6 bases). The receptor was isolated from an adult in good health. The CDR3: CASTQGGRGTEAFF. CDR3 DNA sequence: TGTGCCAGCACCCAAGGGGGGCGAGGCACTGAAGCTTTCTTT. Full variable domain (outside the CDR3, taken from reference TRBV28 and TRBJ1-1): DVKVTQSSRYLVKRTGEKVFLECVQDMDHENMFWYRQDPGLGLRLIYFSYDVKMKEKGDIPEGYSVSREKKERFSLILESASTNQTSMYLCASTQGGRGTEAFFGQGTRLTVV.